Shown below are 25 T cell receptor beta chains from a single sample sequenced in a study of blood T cell repertoires in COVID-19. This table comes from immunoSEQ multiplex PCR, and its TCRdb copy is limited to in-frame clones, with some not included. The sample contains roughly 250,000 clones, roughly four fifths of which appear only once. Material for sequencing was peripheral blood. The source of these receptors is a woman aged 80 or over with acute or convalescent COVID-19.

The sample holds a few counts of this clone. The CDR3 sequence is CASSLRQGPITKLFF. In nucleotides, the CDR3 is TGTGCCAGCAGCTTACGGCAGGGCCCTATAACTAAACTGTTTTTT. The chain links TRBV13 to TRBJ1-4; TRBD1 might be the D (5 bases). CDR3 length equals 15 residues. With 2 bases removed from V and 11 bases from J, the gap between germline ends came to 18 bases. The germline V gene encodes CDR1 PRHDT and CDR2 FYEKMQ (reference sequence).

This chain joins TRBV28 and TRBJ1-5, with TRBD1 matching over 9 bases. The CDR3 consists of 14 residues. The junction had 10 bases not matched to a gene; V was cut back by 8 bases and J by 8 bases. CDR1 is MDHEN and CDR2 is SYDVKM in the germline V gene. The CDR3 spells CASRPGTGFKPQHF. The CDR3 DNA reads TGTGCCAGCCGGCCCGGGACAGGGTTCAAGCCCCAGCATTTT.

This clone showed up just a few times. V is TRBV3-1 (or the pseudogene TRBV3-2) and J is TRBJ1-4, with a weak D call TRBD1 (6 bases). CDR3 length: 13 amino acids. CDR1 LGHDT and CDR2 YNNKEL come from the germline V gene (reference sequence). Between the trimmed V and J ends, which lost 4 bases and 6 bases, there was a span of 9 bases. The CDR3 loop is CASSRDIDEKLFF. For the CDR3, the DNA is TGTGCCAGCAGCCGGGACATAGATGAAAAACTGTTTTTT.

This chain joins TRBV5-1 and TRBJ1-6, with 9 bases lining up with TRBD1. The CDR3 has 14 residues. Germline-derived CDR1 and CDR2 are SGHRS and YFSETQ. Trimming removed 0 bases from V and 12 bases from J; junction bases left unmatched: 4. CDR3 nucleotides: TGCGCCAGCAGCTTGGAAGGACAGGGGAGACCCCTCCACTTT. The encoded protein is CASSLEGQGRPLHF.

This chain connects TRBV2 to TRBJ1-6, with TRBD1 identical over 7 bases. The germline V gene encodes CDR1 SNHLY and CDR2 FYNNEI. The junction had 5 bases not matched to a gene; V was cut back by 6 bases and J by 9 bases. This CDR3 spans 13 amino acids. CDR3 coding DNA: TGTGCCAGCAGGGCTGACAGGGCTTCACCCCTCCACTTT. It yields the protein CASRADRASPLHF.

The chain employs TRBV2 and TRBJ1-1; D is perhaps TRBD1 (6 bases). The CDR3 loop spans 11 amino acids. CDR1 and CDR2 (germline): SNHLY, FYNNEI. The V and J ends lost 8 bases and 6 bases respectively, with 10 bases between them. The CDR3 reads CASENRAEAFF. The CDR3 region has the DNA TGTGCCAGCGAAAACAGGGCTGAAGCTTTCTTT.

The chain recombines TRBV28 with TRBJ2-5; 10 positions match TRBD1. Germline CDR1 MDHEN, CDR2 SYDVKM. V lost 6 bases and J lost 2; bases outside the gene matches: 15. This CDR3 has 18 amino acids. CDR3 nucleotide sequence: TGTGCCAGCAGCCTAAACCTCGTCCTGGACAGGGGGCAAGAGACCCAGTACTTC. This translates into CASSLNLVLDRGQETQYF. Together with reference TRBV28 and TRBJ2-5, the CDR3 gives the full variable domain: DVKVTQSSRYLVKRTGEKVFLECVQDMDHENMFWYRQDPGLGLRLIYFSYDVKMKEKGDIPEGYSVSREKKERFSLILESASTNQTSMYLCASSLNLVLDRGQETQYFGPGTRLLVL.

V usage is TRBV19 and J usage is TRBJ1-1; D is ambiguous. This CDR3 is built from 12 residues. Trimming stripped 3 bases from V and 4 bases from J, with 6 bases between. CDR1 and CDR2 (germline): LNHDA, SQIVND (reference sequence). CDR3 in amino acids: CASSMRSTEAFF. CDR3 nucleotides: TGTGCCAGTAGTATGAGGAGCACTGAAGCTTTCTTT.

The chain is built from TRBV28 and TRBJ2-1; D is possibly TRBD1 (6 bases). The CDR3 covers 14 residues. CDR1 and CDR2 from the germline V gene are MDHEN and SYDVKM. The V end lost 5 bases, the J end lost 4 bases, and 12 bases lay between the germline ends. The CDR3 spells CASSPGTQYNEQFF. The CDR3 nucleotides read TGTGCCAGCAGTCCCGGGACACAATACAATGAGCAGTTCTTC.

The chain has TRBV9 and TRBJ2-3; D unresolved. The CDR3 is 13 amino acids. The germline CDR1 and CDR2 sequences are SGDLS and YYNGEE. V lost 0 bases and J lost 1, with 3 bases in between. CDR3 nucleotides: TGTGCCAGCAGCGTAGTCGGCACAGATACGCAGTATTTT. Residues: CASSVVGTDTQYF.

The chain is built from TRBV3-1 (or the pseudogene TRBV3-2) and TRBJ1-5, with TRBD1 matching over 7 bases. V was clipped by 0 bases and J by 0 bases; unmatched bases: 5. Germline V lookup: CDR1 LGHDT, CDR2 YNNKEL (reference sequence). This CDR3 contains 17 residues. This CDR3 is CASSQETQGVSNQPQHF. In DNA form, the CDR3 reads TGTGCCAGCAGCCAAGAAACTCAGGGGGTTAGCAATCAGCCCCAGCATTTT.

The chain joins TRBV4-1 to TRBJ2-1; weak D call: TRBD1 (5 bases). This CDR3 is 14 amino acids long. The ends were cut back, 5 bases at V and 3 bases at J, with 11 bases in the middle. Germline assignment: CDR1 MGHRA and CDR2 YSYEKL. The CDR3 DNA reads as TGCGCCAGCAGCGATGGGGCCAACTACAATGAGCAGTTCTTC. This codes for CASSDGANYNEQFF.

The chain has TRBV5-6 and TRBJ1-1; tentatively, D is TRBD1 (6 bases). Germline CDR1 reads SGHDT; CDR2 reads YYEEEE. The germline V and J ends were trimmed by 4 bases and 4 bases, with 20 bases remaining between them. This CDR3 comprises 16 residues. CDR3 amino acids: CASSARGAGRGTEAFF. The CDR3 DNA reads TGTGCCAGCAGCGCTCGGGGGGCCGGAAGGGGCACTGAAGCTTTCTTT. Drawing the rest from reference TRBV5-6 and TRBJ1-1, the complete variable domain is DAGVTQSPTHLIKTRGQQVTLRCSPKSGHDTVSWYQQALGQGPQFIFQYYEEEERQRGNFPDRFSGHQFPNYSSELNVNALLLGDSALYLCASSARGAGRGTEAFFGQGTRLTVV.

The chain carries TRBV4-1 and TRBJ2-7, with a weak D call TRBD1 (6 bases). The CDR3 runs to 14 residues. Trimming removed 1 base at V and 1 base at J, with 8 bases between. Germline V gene lookup returns CDR1 MGHRA and CDR2 YSYEKL. The CDR3, as DNA: TGCGCCAGCAGCCAAGGGACAGTGTCCTACGAGCAGTACTTC. Translation gives CASSQGTVSYEQYF.

The gene calls are TRBV6-6 and TRBJ1-1, with TRBD1 matching over 7 bases. Per germline, CDR1 MNHNY and CDR2 SVGAGI (reference sequence). The CDR3 covers 16 residues. The trim removed 0 bases at V and 6 bases at J, leaving 10 bases unmatched. CDR3 in DNA: TGTGCCAGCAGTTACTCACCCCAGACAGGGAAAGCTGAAGCTTTCTTT. Translating it yields CASSYSPQTGKAEAFF.

The chain uses TRBV6-2 or TRBV6-3 and TRBJ1-5, with D perhaps TRBD1 (5 bases). CDR3 size: 12 residues. Trimming stripped 5 bases from V and 6 bases from J, with 8 bases between. Germline V gene sequence: CDR1 MNHEY, CDR2 SVGEGT. CDR3 sequence: CASSSRVQPQHF. CDR3 DNA sequence: TGTGCCAGCAGTAGCAGGGTTCAGCCCCAGCATTTT.

The V call is TRBV7-9, the J call TRBJ1-4; D is unclear. Germline V CDR1 and CDR2: SEHNR, FQNEAQ (reference sequence). The V and J ends lost 1 base and 4 bases respectively, with 4 bases between them. The CDR3 runs 13 residues. The CDR3 DNA sequence: TGTGCCAGCAGCTTAGAATATAATGAAAAACTGTTTTTT. This gives the protein CASSLEYNEKLFF. The variable domain in full, with the rest retrieved from reference TRBV7-9 and TRBJ1-4, is DTGVSQNPRHKITKRGQNVTFRCDPISEHNRLYWYRQTLGQGPEFLTYFQNEAQLEKSRLLSDRFSAERPKGSFSTLEIQRTEQGDSAMYLCASSLEYNEKLFFGSGTQLSVL.

The V gene is TRBV3-1 (or the pseudogene TRBV3-2), the J gene TRBJ1-5, with D possibly matching TRBD1 (6 bases). The CDR3 has 15 residues. Trimming left V 1 base short and J 2 bases short, with 9 bases between. In germline, CDR1 is LGHDT, CDR2 YNNKEL (reference sequence). The CDR3 loop reads CASSQGNRGNQPQHF. CDR3 nucleotides: TGTGCCAGCAGCCAAGGAAACAGGGGCAATCAGCCCCAGCATTTT.

V gene TRBV6-5 combines with J gene TRBJ1-1, with TRBD1 matching 8 bases. This CDR3 has 14 amino acids. Trimming took 2 bases from V and 7 from J; bases not matched to a gene: 6. Germline V lookup: CDR1 MNHEY, CDR2 SVGAGI. As DNA, the CDR3 is TGTGCCAGCAGTTACAAGGGACAGGACCTTGAAGCTTTCTTT. This translates into CASSYKGQDLEAFF.

The chain's CDR3 is CASSPQGVRDEQYF. For the CDR3, the DNA is TGTGCCAGCTCACCACAGGGGGTAAGGGACGAGCAGTACTTC. The gene calls are TRBV18 and TRBJ2-7, with a possible D match to TRBD1 (6 bases). Trimming took 1 base from V and 5 from J, leaving 12 bases between them. This CDR3 comprises 14 residues. CDR1 KGHSH and CDR2 LQKENI come from the germline V gene. The full variable domain, with the rest looked up from reference TRBV18 and TRBJ2-7, is NAGVMQNPRHLVRRRGQEARLRCSPMKGHSHVYWYRQLPEEGLKFMVYLQKENIIDESGMPKERFSAEFPKEGPSILRIQQVVRGDSAAYFCASSPQGVRDEQYFGPGTRLTVT.

This chain connects TRBV5-1 to TRBJ2-5, with 9 bases fitting TRBD1. Unmatched junction bases numbered 7, after V lost 3 bases and J lost 7 bases. The CDR3 spans 14 residues. Germline CDR1 and CDR2: SGHRS and YFSETQ. CDR3 sequence: CASSSGTGSGTQYF. The CDR3 DNA sequence: TGCGCCAGCAGCTCCGGGACAGGGAGCGGGACCCAGTACTTC.

V and J are TRBV5-4 and TRBJ2-2, with D unclear. Germline V gene sequence: CDR1 SGHNT, CDR2 YYREEE (reference sequence). CDR3 length: 13 residues. Trimming took off 4 bases at V and 5 bases at J, with 9 bases between the two ends. This chain's CDR3 is CASSLARTGELFF. CDR3 bases: TGTGCCAGCAGCCTGGCGAGGACCGGGGAGCTGTTTTTT.

The chain couples TRBV5-6 to TRBJ2-7, with TRBD1 matching over 9 bases. V gave up 0 bases and J gave up 5 bases; unmatched junction bases: 6. The CDR3 spans 15 residues. Looked up from germline, CDR1 is SGHDT and CDR2 is YYEEEE. CDR3 nucleotide sequence: TGTGCCAGCAGCTTGGGCGGGACAGGGTTCCACGAGCAGTACTTC. Protein product: CASSLGGTGFHEQYF.

On this clone: The identical CDR3 is also encoded by other nucleotide sequences in the sample. The chain links TRBV7-2 to TRBJ1-6; TRBD1 matches at 8 bases. With 5 bases clipped from V and 7 bases from J, the junction kept 4 bases outside the gene matches. Germline CDR1 reads SGHTA; CDR2 reads FQGNSA. The CDR3 totals 14 residues. The CDR3 loop is CASSPRQGNSPLHF. CDR3 nucleotides: TGTGCCAGCAGCCCTCGACAGGGGAATTCACCCCTCCACTTT.

As for this clone: This sample also contains other DNA sequences that code for the same CDR3. The rearrangement links TRBV3-1 (or the pseudogene TRBV3-2) to TRBJ2-3; 8 positions match TRBD2. Looked up from germline, CDR1 is LGHDT and CDR2 is YNNKEL (reference sequence). There are 15 residues in the CDR3. With 1 base clipped from V and 0 bases from J, the junction kept 0 bases outside the gene matches. DNA for the CDR3: TGTGCCAGCAGCCAAGGCGGGGGGAGCACAGATACGCAGTATTTT. Its protein is CASSQGGGSTDTQYF.